The source of this T cell receptor beta chain is a study of Ad26.COV2.S vaccination and SARS-CoV-2 variants. A word on this clone: Its antigen is still unknown.

Points from the study as a whole: Vaccine recipients posted higher spike-specific TCR breadth than their placebo counterparts. With respect to non-spike TCR breadth, vaccine and placebo recipients were similar. Analytic work on TCR breadth and depth might have understated the full extent of total T cell responses. Vaccinees reportedly had broad spike-specific CD8+ and CD4+ T cell responses.

The method was immunoSEQ multiplex PCR; TCRdb's version includes in-frame clones alone and lacks a portion of them. The sample holds about 350,000 clones, under 95% seen once. CDR1 is SNHLY and CDR2 is FYNNEI in the germline V gene. Trimming removed 6 bases from V and 4 bases from J; junction bases left unmatched: 14. The CDR3 totals 16 residues. The V and J genes are TRBV2 and TRBJ2-7; 8 bases line up with TRBD1. This TCR derives from a human donor who had recovered from COVID-19. The specimen comprised peripheral blood, sampled after recovery from COVID-19. The CDR3 DNA reads TGTGCCAGCAGCTTATTAGGACAGGGAGCAATATACGAGCAGTACTTC. Protein: CASSLLGQGAIYEQYF.